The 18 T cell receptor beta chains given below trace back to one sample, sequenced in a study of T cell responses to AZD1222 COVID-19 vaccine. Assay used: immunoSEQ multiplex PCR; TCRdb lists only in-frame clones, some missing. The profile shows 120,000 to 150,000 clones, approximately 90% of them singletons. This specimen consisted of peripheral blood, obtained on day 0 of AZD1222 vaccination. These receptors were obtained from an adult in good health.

CDR3 nucleotide sequence: TGTGCCTGGAGTGTAGGACAGAATCAGCCCCAGCATTTT. It codes for CAWSVGQNQPQHF. The rearrangement uses TRBV30 and TRBJ1-5; D is possibly TRBD1 (6 bases). Germline V gene lookup returns CDR1 GTSNPN and CDR2 SVGIG (reference sequence). Trimming pared 0 bases from V and 4 bases from J, leaving 7 bases between. The CDR3 totals 13 residues.

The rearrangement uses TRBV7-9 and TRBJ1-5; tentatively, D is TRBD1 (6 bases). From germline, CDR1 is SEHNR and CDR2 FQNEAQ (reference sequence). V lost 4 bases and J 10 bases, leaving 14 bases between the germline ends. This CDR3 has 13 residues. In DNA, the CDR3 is TGTGCCAGCAGCTGGGGGAGGGACAACCCCCAGCATTTT. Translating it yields CASSWGRDNPQHF.

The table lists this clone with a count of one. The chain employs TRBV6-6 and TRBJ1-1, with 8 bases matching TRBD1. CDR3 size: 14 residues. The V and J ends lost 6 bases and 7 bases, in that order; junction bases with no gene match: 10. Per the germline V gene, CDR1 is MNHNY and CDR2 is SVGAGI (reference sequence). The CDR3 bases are TGTGCCAGCAGCGGACAGGGTGGATTAAATGAAGCTTTCTTT. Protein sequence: CASSGQGGLNEAFF.

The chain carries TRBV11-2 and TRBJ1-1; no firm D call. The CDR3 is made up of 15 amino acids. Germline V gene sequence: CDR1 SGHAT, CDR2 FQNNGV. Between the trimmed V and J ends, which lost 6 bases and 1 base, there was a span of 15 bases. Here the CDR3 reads CASRTLRGQNTEAFF. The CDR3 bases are TGTGCCAGCAGGACCCTCCGAGGGCAGAACACTGAAGCTTTCTTT.

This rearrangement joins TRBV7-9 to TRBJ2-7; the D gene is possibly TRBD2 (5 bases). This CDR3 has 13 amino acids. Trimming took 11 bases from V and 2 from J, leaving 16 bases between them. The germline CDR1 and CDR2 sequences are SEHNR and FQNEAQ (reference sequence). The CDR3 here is CALGPFGTYEQYF. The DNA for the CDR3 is TGTGCCCTCGGACCTTTCGGGACCTACGAGCAGTACTTC.

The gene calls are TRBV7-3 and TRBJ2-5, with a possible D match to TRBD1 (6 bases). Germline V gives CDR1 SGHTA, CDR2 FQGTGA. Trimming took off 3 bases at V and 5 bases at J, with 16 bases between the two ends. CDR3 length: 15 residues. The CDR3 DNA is TGTGCCAGCAGCTTCGCTGGGGGCTTGCGGGAGACCCAGTACTTC. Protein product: CASSFAGGLRETQYF.

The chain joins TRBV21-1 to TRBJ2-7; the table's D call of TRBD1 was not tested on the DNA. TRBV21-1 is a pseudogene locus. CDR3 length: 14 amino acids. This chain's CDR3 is CASSNGDSSYEQYF. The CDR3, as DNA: TGTGCCAGCAGCAATGGGGACAGTAGCTACGAGCAGTACTTC.

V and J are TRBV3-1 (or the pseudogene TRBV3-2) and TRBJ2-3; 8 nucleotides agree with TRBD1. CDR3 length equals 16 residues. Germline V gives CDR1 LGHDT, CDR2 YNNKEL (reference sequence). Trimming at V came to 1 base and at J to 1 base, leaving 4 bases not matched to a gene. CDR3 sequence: CASSQGPTGGTDTQYF. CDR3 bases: TGTGCCAGCAGCCAAGGGCCGACAGGGGGCACAGATACGCAGTATTTT.

CDR3 in amino acids: CASSLGGDPTDTQYF. The CDR3 DNA reads as TGCGCCAGCAGCTTAGGCGGGGACCCCACAGATACGCAGTATTTT. The chain is built from TRBV5-1 and TRBJ2-3; TRBD2 is a possible D gene (6 bases). Germline loops: CDR1 SGHRS, CDR2 YFSETQ. This CDR3 region has 15 residues. V was cut by 2 bases and J by 2 bases, with 12 bases left in between.

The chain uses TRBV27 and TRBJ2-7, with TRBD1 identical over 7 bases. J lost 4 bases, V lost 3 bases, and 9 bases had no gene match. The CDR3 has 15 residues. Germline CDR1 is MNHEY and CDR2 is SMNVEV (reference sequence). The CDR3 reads CASSFRTGYWYEQYF. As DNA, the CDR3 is TGTGCCAGCAGTTTCCGGACAGGTTATTGGTACGAGCAGTACTTC.

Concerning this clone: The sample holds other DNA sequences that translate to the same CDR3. DNA of the CDR3: TGTGCCAGCAGCGTACGGCTGAACACTGAAGCTTTCTTT. Translation: CASSVRLNTEAFF. The V call is TRBV9, the J call TRBJ1-1, with D uncertain. Germline loops: CDR1 SGDLS, CDR2 YYNGEE. V lost 1 base, J lost 0 bases, and 4 bases lay in between. The CDR3 covers 13 residues.

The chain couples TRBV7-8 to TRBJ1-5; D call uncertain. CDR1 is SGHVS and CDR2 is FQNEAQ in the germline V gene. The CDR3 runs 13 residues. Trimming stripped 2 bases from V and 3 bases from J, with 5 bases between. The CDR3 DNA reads TGTGCCAGCAGCTTAACGGACAATCAGCCCCAGCATTTT. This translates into CASSLTDNQPQHF.

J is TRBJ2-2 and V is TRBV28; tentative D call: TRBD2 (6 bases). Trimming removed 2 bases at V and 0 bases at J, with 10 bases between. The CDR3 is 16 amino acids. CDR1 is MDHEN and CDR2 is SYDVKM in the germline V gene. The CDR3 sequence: CASSLGGAPNTGELFF. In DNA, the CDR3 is TGTGCCAGCAGTTTAGGAGGGGCCCCGAACACCGGGGAGCTGTTTTTT.

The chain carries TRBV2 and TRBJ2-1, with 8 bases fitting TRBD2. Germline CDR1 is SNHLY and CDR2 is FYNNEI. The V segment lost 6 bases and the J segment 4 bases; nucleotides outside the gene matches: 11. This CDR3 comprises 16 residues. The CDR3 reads CASRRGAGATYNEQFF. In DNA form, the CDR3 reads TGTGCCAGCAGAAGGGGAGCGGGGGCTACGTACAATGAGCAGTTCTTC.

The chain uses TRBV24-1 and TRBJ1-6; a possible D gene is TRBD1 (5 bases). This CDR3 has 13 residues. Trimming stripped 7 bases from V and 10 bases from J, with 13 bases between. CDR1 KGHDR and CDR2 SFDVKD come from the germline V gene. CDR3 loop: CATSRGVGSPLHF. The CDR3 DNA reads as TGTGCCACCAGCCGAGGGGTAGGATCACCCCTCCACTTT.

CDR3 amino acids: CAWRPQVSSTEAFF. Here the CDR3 DNA reads TGTGCCTGGAGACCACAGGTATCAAGCACTGAAGCTTTCTTT. This sequence joins TRBV30 and TRBJ1-1; tentatively, D is TRBD1 (5 bases). CDR1 is GTSNPN and CDR2 is SVGIG in the germline V gene (reference sequence). The CDR3 is 14 amino acids. V was cut by 3 bases and J by 4 bases, with 15 bases left in between.

The CDR3 loop is CASSPPGLPSNQPQHF. CDR3 nucleotides: TGTGCCAGCTCACCACCGGGGCTCCCTAGCAATCAGCCCCAGCATTTT. The V call is TRBV18, the J call TRBJ1-5; a possible D gene is TRBD1 (5 bases). This CDR3 region has 16 residues. The V gene's germline CDR1 is KGHSH and CDR2 LQKENI. V gave up 0 bases and J gave up 0 bases, with 9 bases separating them.

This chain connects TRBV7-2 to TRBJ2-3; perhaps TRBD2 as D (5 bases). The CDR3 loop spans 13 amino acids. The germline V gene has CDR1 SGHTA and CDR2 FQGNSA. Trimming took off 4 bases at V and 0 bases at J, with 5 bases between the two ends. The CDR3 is CASSWTSTDTQYF. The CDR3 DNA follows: TGTGCCAGCAGCTGGACTAGCACAGATACGCAGTATTTT.